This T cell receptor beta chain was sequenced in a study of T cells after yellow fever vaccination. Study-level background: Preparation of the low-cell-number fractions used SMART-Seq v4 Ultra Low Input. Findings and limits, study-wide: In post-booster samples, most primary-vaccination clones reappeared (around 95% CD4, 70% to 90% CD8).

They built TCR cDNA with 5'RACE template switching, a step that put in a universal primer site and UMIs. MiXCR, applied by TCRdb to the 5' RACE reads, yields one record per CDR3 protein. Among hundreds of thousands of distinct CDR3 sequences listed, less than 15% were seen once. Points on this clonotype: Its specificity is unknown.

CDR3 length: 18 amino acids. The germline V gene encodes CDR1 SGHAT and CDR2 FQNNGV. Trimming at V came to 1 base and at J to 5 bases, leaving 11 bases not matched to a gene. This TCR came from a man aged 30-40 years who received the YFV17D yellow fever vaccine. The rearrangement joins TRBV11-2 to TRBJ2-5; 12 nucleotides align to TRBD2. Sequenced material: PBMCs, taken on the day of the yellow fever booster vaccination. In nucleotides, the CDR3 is TGTGCCAGCAGCTTAGTTCTAGCGGGAGGGCCCGGCGAGGAGACCCAGTACTTC. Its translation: CASSLVLAGGPGEETQYF.